Listed below are T cell receptor beta chains from one sample, sequenced in a study of T cell responses to AZD1222 COVID-19 vaccine. Assay used: immunoSEQ multiplex PCR; TCRdb lists only in-frame clones, some missing. The sample lists roughly 40,000 clones, 90% occurring once. The source was peripheral blood, collected 28 days after the second AZD1222 dose. These TCRs come from an adult who received the AZD1222 COVID-19 vaccine. Each CDR3 is given with its conserved first and last residue. The order of the fields is J gene, V gene, D gene, clone size, CDR3 DNA, CDR3 protein. A D gene is named only where the DNA matches it firmly. Where a row states a size, it is once, few, many or the class of an expanded clone; other rows omit it.

TRBJ1-6,TRBV30,TRBD1,.,TGTGCCTGGAGGGAGGGACAGGAGAATTCACCCCTCCACTTT,CAWREGQENSPLHF
TRBJ2-6,TRBV6-5,.,.,TGTGCCAGCAGTTACTCACGAACTGGGGCCAACGTCCTGACTTTC,CASSYSRTGANVLTF
TRBJ1-2,TRBV7-2,TRBD1,.,TGTGCCAGCAGCTTTGGACAGGGAAATCCTATCTATGGCTACACCTTC,CASSFGQGNPIYGYTF
TRBJ1-3,TRBV7-2,.,.,TGTGCCAGCAGCTTGGGGCCCAACTCTGGAAACACCATATATTTT,CASSLGPNSGNTIYF
TRBJ2-7,TRBV19,.,.,TGTGCCAGTAGTATGGCGGGAACGGTTGGCGAGCAGTACTTC,CASSMAGTVGEQYF
TRBJ2-2,TRBV19,.,.,TGTGCCAGCCGTAGGGCCAGCTCGAACACCGGGGAGCTGTTTTTT,CASRRASSNTGELFF
TRBJ1-1,TRBV12-3/TRBV12-4,.,.,TGTGCCAGCAGTTTAAAGATGGGGACCGAAGCTTTCTTT,CASSLKMGTEAFF
TRBJ2-7,TRBV10-1,.,.,TGCGCCAGCTCGACCCGGGCCTGGGAGCAGTACTTC,CASSTRAWEQYF
TRBJ1-2,TRBV5-1,.,.,TGCGCCAGCAGCTTGGTGGACCTAATAGGAGGCTACACCTTC,CASSLVDLIGGYTF
TRBJ1-5,TRBV5-5,.,once,TGTGCCAGCAGCTTGGCAGACCATCAGCCCCAGCATTTT,CASSLADHQPQHF
TRBJ2-3,TRBV19,.,.,TGTGCCAGTAGTATTGACGACCTCACAGATACGCAGTATTTT,CASSIDDLTDTQYF
TRBJ2-4,TRBV9,TRBD2,.,TGTGCCAGCAGCGTATCTGGTAGCGGGGCAAACATTCAGTACTTC,CASSVSGSGANIQYF
TRBJ1-1,TRBV3-1/TRBV3-2,.,.,TGTGCCAGCAGCCTTGGACATCAGCCGCACCCAGAAGCTTTCTTT,CASSLGHQPHPEAFF
TRBJ2-7,TRBV19,.,.,TGTGCCAGTAGGGCAGGGTCCTACGAGCAGTACTTC,CASRAGSYEQYF
TRBJ2-7,TRBV27,.,.,TGTGCCAGCAGTTTACAGCAGGGGAGCTCCTACGAGCAGTACTTC,CASSLQQGSSYEQYF
TRBJ1-4,TRBV4-1,.,once,TGCGCCAGCAGCCAAGAGAGAAAACTGTTTTTT,CASSQERKLFF
TRBJ2-7,TRBV5-8,TRBD1,.,TGTGCCAGCAGCTCGAACGACAGGGACAACGAGCAGTACTTC,CASSSNDRDNEQYF
TRBJ1-5,TRBV19,.,.,TGTGCCAGTAGTATAATGGGCTTAGGGGGCAATCAGCCCCAGCATTTT,CASSIMGLGGNQPQHF
TRBJ1-5,TRBV3-1/TRBV3-2,.,.,TGTGCCAGCAGCCAAGGGTCAGGGGGCAATCAGCCCCAGCATTTT,CASSQGSGGNQPQHF
TRBJ2-3,TRBV19,.,.,TGTGCCAGTAGTTTTCTAGCTAGCACAGATACGCAGTATTTT,CASSFLASTDTQYF
TRBJ2-2,TRBV7-6,.,.,TGTGCCAGCAGCTTAGGGAGACAGCAAGCGGGGGAGCTGTTTTTT,CASSLGRQQAGELFF
TRBJ2-3,TRBV30,TRBD2,.,TGTGCCTGGTCACTCTCACTAGCGGGGGTCGGCACAGATACGCAGTATTTT,CAWSLSLAGVGTDTQYF
TRBJ1-2,TRBV10-3,.,.,TGTGCCATCAGGGGCAGTCTGGACTATGGCTACACCTTC,CAIRGSLDYGYTF
TRBJ1-2,TRBV4-1,.,.,TGCGCCAGCAGCCAAGAAGGGAGAGGCTATGGCTACACCTTC,CASSQEGRGYGYTF